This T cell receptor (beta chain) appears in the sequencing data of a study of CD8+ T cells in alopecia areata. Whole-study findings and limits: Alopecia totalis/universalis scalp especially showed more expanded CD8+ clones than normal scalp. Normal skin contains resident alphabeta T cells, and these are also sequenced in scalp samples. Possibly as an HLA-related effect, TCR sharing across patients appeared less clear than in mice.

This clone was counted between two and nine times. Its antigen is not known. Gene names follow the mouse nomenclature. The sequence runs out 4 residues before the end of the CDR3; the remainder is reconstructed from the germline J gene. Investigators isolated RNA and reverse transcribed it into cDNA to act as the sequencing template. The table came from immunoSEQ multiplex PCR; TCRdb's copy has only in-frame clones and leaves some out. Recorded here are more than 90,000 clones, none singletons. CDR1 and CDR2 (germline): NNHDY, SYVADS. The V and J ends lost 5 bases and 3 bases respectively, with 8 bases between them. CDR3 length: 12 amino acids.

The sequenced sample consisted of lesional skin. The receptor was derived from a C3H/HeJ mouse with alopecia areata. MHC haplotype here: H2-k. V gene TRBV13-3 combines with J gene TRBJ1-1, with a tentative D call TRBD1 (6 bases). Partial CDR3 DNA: TGTGCCAGCAGCCGACAGGACACA. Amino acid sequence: CASSRQDT. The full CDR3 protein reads CASSRQDTEVFF.